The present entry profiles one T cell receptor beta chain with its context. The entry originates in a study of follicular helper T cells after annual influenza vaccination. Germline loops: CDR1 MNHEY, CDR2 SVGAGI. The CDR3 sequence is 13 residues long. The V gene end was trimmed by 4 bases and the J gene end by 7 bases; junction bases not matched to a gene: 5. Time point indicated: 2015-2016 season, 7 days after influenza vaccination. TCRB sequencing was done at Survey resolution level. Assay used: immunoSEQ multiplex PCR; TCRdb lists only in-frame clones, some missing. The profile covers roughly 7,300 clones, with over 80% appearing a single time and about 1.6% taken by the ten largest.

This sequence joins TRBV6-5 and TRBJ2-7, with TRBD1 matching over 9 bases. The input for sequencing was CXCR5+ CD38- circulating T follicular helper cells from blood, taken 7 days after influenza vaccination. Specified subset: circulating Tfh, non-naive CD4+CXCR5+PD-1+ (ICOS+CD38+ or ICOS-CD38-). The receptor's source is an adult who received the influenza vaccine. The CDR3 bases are TGTGCCAGCAGTTCACAGGGGGCGGGGGAGCAGTACTTC. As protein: CASSSQGAGEQYF.